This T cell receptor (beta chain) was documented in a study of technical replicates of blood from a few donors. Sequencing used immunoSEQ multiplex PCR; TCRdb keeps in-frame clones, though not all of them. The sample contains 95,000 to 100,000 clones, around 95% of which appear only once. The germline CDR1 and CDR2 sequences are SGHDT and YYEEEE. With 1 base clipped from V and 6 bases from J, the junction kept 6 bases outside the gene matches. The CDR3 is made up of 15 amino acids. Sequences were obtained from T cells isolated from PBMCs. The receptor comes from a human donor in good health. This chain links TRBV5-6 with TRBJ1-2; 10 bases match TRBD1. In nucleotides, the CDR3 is TGTGCCAGCAGCTTGTCCGATGGGACAGGGGATGGCTACACCTTC. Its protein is CASSLSDGTGDGYTF. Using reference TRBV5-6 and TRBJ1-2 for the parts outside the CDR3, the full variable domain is DAGVTQSPTHLIKTRGQQVTLRCSPKSGHDTVSWYQQALGQGPQFIFQYYEEEERQRGNFPDRFSGHQFPNYSSELNVNALLLGDSALYLCASSLSDGTGDGYTFGSGTRLTVV.